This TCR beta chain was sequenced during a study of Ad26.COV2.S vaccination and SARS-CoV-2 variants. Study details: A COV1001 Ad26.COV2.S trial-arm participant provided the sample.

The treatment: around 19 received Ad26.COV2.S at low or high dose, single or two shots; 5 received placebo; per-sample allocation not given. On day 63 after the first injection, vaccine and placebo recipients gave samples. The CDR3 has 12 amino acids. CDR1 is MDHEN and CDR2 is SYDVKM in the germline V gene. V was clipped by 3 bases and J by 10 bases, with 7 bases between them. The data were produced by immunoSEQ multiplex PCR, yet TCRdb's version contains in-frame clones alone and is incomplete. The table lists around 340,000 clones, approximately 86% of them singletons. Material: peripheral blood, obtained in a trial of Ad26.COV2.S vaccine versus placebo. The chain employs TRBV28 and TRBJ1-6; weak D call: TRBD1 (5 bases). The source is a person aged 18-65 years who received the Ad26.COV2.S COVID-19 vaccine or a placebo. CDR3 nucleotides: TGTGCCAGCAGTTTGCAGGGATCACCCCTCCACTTT. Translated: CASSLQGSPLHF. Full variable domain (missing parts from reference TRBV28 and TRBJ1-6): DVKVTQSSRYLVKRTGEKVFLECVQDMDHENMFWYRQDPGLGLRLIYFSYDVKMKEKGDIPEGYSVSREKKERFSLILESASTNQTSMYLCASSLQGSPLHFGNGTRLTVT.